This T cell receptor (beta chain) was sequenced for a study of T cell changes during pregnancy in multiple sclerosis. Profiled with immunoSEQ multiplex PCR; TCRdb holds only in-frame clones, not every one. The data contain about 32,000 clones, around 90% of them seen just once; the ten biggest clones take up about 5%. The specimen comprised CD8+ T cells from peripheral blood mononuclear cells, sampled in the first trimester of pregnancy. This clonotype originated in a female donor with multiple sclerosis, enrolled in a pregnancy study.

The CDR3 nucleotides are TGTGCCAGCAGCTTTAGCGGAATAAGCACCTACGAGCAGTACTTC. Amino acids: CASSFSGISTYEQYF. This rearrangement joins TRBV7-9 to TRBJ2-7; the D gene is possibly TRBD2 (6 bases). Germline V CDR1 and CDR2: SEHNR, FQNEAQ (reference sequence). This CDR3 is 15 amino acids long. The germline V and J ends were trimmed by 3 bases and 2 bases, with 14 bases remaining between them. Drawing the rest from reference TRBV7-9 and TRBJ2-7, the complete variable domain is DTGVSQNPRHKITKRGQNVTFRCDPISEHNRLYWYRQTLGQGPEFLTYFQNEAQLEKSRLLSDRFSAERPKGSFSTLEIQRTEQGDSAMYLCASSFSGISTYEQYFGPGTRLTVT.